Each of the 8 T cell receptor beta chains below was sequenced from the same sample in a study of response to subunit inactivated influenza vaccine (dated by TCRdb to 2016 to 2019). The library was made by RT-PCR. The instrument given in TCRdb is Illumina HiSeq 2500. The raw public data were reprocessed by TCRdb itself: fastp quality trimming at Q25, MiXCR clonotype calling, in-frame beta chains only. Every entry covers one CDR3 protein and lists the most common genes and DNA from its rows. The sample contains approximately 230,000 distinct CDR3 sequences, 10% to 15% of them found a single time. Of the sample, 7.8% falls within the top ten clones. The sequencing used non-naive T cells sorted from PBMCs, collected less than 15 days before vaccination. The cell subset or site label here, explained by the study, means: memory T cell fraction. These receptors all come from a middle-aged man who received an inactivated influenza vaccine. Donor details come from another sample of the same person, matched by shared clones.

The CDR3 reads CASSVESGGWNEQFF. The CDR3 nucleotides read TGTGCCAGCAGTGTCGAGTCAGGGGGCTGGAATGAGCAGTTCTTC. The chain combines TRBV25-1 with TRBJ2-1; 8 bases line up with TRBD1. The V gene's germline CDR1 is MGHDK and CDR2 SYGVNS. This CDR3 contains 15 residues. The junction had 9 bases not matched to a gene; V was cut back by 4 bases and J by 7 bases.

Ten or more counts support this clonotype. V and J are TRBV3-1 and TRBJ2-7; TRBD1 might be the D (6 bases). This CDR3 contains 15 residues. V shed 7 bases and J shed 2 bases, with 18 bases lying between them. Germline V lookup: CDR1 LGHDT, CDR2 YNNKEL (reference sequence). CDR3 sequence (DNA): TGTGCCAGCACGCCTTCATACAGGGCCACCTACGAGCAGTACTTC. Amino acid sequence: CASTPSYRATYEQYF.

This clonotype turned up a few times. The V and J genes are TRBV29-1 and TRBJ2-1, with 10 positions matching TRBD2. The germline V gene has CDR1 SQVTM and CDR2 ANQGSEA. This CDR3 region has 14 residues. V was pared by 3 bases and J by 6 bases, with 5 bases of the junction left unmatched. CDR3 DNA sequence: TGCAGCGTTGAGGCGGGACTAGCGATCAATGAGCAGTTCTTC. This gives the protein CSVEAGLAINEQFF.

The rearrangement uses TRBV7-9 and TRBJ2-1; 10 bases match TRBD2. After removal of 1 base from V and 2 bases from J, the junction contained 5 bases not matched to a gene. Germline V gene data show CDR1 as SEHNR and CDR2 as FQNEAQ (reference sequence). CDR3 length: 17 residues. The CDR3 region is CASSLEAGGQTYNEQFF. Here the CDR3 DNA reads TGTGCCAGCAGCTTAGAAGCGGGGGGGCAAACCTACAATGAGCAGTTCTTC.

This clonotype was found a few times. CDR3 residues: CASSVGEGVVEKLFF. CDR3 nucleotides: TGTGCCAGCAGCGTAGGGGAAGGAGTGGTTGAAAAACTGTTTTTT. V and J are TRBV9 and TRBJ1-4; the D is unclear. Germline V gene sequence: CDR1 SGDLS, CDR2 YYNGEE. This CDR3 is 15 amino acids long. Between the trimmed V and J ends, which lost 0 bases and 7 bases, there was a span of 13 bases.

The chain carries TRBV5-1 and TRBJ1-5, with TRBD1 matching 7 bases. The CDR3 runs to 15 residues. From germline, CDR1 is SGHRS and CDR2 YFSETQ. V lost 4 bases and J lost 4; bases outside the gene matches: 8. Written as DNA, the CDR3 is TGCGCCAGCAGCCGATCGGGACAGTTTAATCAGCCCCAGCATTTT. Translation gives CASSRSGQFNQPQHF.

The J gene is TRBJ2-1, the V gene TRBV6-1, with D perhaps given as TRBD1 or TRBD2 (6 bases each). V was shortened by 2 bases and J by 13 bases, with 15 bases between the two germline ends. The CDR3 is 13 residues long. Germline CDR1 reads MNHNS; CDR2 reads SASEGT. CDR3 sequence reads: CASSERGTSGQFF. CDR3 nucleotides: TGTGCCAGCAGTGAAAGGGGGACTTCTGGACAGTTCTTC.

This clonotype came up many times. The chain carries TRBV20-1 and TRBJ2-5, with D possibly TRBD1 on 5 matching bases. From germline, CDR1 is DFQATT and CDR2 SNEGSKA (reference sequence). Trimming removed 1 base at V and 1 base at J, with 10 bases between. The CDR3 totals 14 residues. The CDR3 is CSARVSRAQETQYF. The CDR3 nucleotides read TGCAGTGCTAGAGTGAGCAGGGCCCAAGAGACCCAGTACTTC.